These T cell receptor beta chains were read from a single sample in a study of blood T cells in healthy people across ages. TCRdb reprocessed the 5' RACE reads via MiXCR and lists one record per CDR3 protein. Of around 1,600,000 distinct CDR3 sequences listed, about 42% are singletons. Material: blood. These receptors were taken from a woman under 30 in good health. Both conserved end residues are part of each CDR3. The D gene is left open where the match is weak. Expanded clones are given a class, and other clones once, few, many or no size at all.

d_gene	abundance	len	j_gene	v_gene	CDR3aa	CDR3nt
-	once	11	TRBJ2-5	TRBV6-2/TRBV6-3	CASRLPGSQYF	TGTGCCAGCAGGCTGCCGGGATCCCAGTACTTC
-	-	18	TRBJ2-3	TRBV5-1	CASSLDRTTPVAIDTQYF	TGCGCCAGCAGCTTGGATCGGACTACCCCGGTGGCGATTGATACGCAGTATTTT
-	-	14	TRBJ1-1	TRBV12-3/TRBV12-4	CASSLFRARTEAFF	TGTGCCAGCAGTTTATTCAGGGCGAGGACTGAAGCTTTCTTT
TRBD1	few	14	TRBJ1-2	TRBV4-1	CASSQGDRSYGYTF	TGCGCCAGCAGCCAAGGGGACAGGAGCTATGGCTACACCTTC
-	-	16	TRBJ2-5	TRBV20-1	CSALGLAGFTGETQYF	TGCAGTGCTCTGGGACTGGCCGGTTTCACGGGGGAGACCCAGTACTTC
TRBD2	many	16	TRBJ2-1	TRBV7-9	CASSPFRGSGVNEQFF	TGTGCCAGCAGCCCCTTTAGGGGTAGCGGGGTCAATGAGCAGTTCTTC
TRBD1	once	16	TRBJ2-7	TRBV7-9	CASSSNRDRGPHEQYF	TGTGCCAGCAGTTCCAACCGGGACAGGGGGCCCCATGAGCAGTACTTC
TRBD1	-	13	TRBJ2-1	TRBV24-1	CATPGQGHNEQFF	TGTGCCACCCCGGGACAGGGACACAATGAGCAGTTCTTC
-	-	17	TRBJ2-3	TRBV7-9	CASSLLRAGSSTDTQYF	TGTGCCAGCAGCTTACTACGTGCGGGGTCTAGCACAGATACGCAGTATTTT
-	-	16	TRBJ1-6	TRBV20-1	CSAKPTISSYNSPLHF	TGCAGTGCTAAGCCGACCATAAGCTCCTATAATTCACCCCTCCACTTT
TRBD1	-	13	TRBJ1-2	TRBV29-1	CSVGQRQGLYYTF	TGCAGCGTTGGTCAGCGACAGGGGTTGTACTACACCTTC
-	-	13	TRBJ1-5	TRBV10-3	CAISESGDQPQHF	TGTGCCATCAGTGAGTCAGGGGATCAGCCCCAGCATTTT
-	-	13	TRBJ1-2	TRBV6-1	CASSENIRAIYTF	TGTGCCAGCAGTGAAAACATTCGGGCCATATACACCTTC
TRBD2	once	15	TRBJ2-3	TRBV20-1	CSTRDSGGSTDTQYF	TGCAGTACTAGAGACAGCGGGGGTAGCACAGATACGCAGTATTTT
-	-	12	TRBJ1-1	TRBV20-1	CSASLFGTEAFF	TGCAGTGCCAGCCTTTTCGGCACTGAAGCTTTCTTT
-	many	13	TRBJ2-7	TRBV20-1	CSAVARNSYEQYF	TGCAGTGCCGTAGCGCGGAATTCCTACGAGCAGTACTTC
TRBD1	-	16	TRBJ2-3	TRBV4-1	CASSQPGQGSADTQYF	TGCGCCAGCAGCCAGCCGGGACAGGGAAGCGCAGATACGCAGTATTTT
-	-	14	TRBJ1-2	TRBV12-3/TRBV12-4	CASSRGDTDYGYTF	TGTGCCAGCAGTCGCGGGGACACAGACTATGGCTACACCTTC
TRBD1	-	17	TRBJ2-7	TRBV24-1	CATSAASGTGSYNEQYF	TGTGCCACCAGTGCCGCCTCCGGGACAGGCTCCTACAATGAGCAGTACTTC
-	few	15	TRBJ2-3	TRBV20-1	CSAQGEGPTTDTQYF	TGCAGTGCCCAAGGCGAGGGACCAACTACAGATACGCAGTATTTT
-	-	14	TRBJ1-1	TRBV3-1	CASSQAAGGRMAFF	TGTGCCAGCAGCCAGGCAGCCGGGGGGCGCATGGCTTTCTTT
-	-	14	TRBJ1-1	TRBV12-3/TRBV12-4	CASTKGRKNTEAFF	TGTGCCAGCACCAAGGGACGGAAGAACACTGAAGCTTTCTTT
TRBD2	-	16	TRBJ2-1	TRBV20-1	CSARPSTSGAYNEQFF	TGCAGTGCTAGGCCCTCCACTAGCGGGGCCTACAATGAGCAGTTCTTC
-	-	14	TRBJ1-1	TRBV7-8	CASSLGALVTEAFF	TGTGCCAGCAGCTTAGGGGCCCTGGTCACTGAAGCTTTCTTT
-	-	15	TRBJ1-1	TRBV5-1	CASSLNVQLNTEAFF	TGCGCCAGCAGCTTGAACGTACAGCTGAACACTGAAGCTTTCTTT
-	-	12	TRBJ2-7	TRBV19	CASSRGADEQYF	TGTGCCAGTAGTAGGGGAGCCGACGAGCAGTACTTC
TRBD2	-	18	TRBJ2-2	TRBV7-6	CASSFYPNPSGGTGELFF	TGTGCCAGCAGCTTTTACCCTAATCCTAGCGGGGGAACCGGGGAGCTGTTTTTT
TRBD1	-	12	TRBJ2-7	TRBV29-1	CSVRDRIYEQYF	TGCAGCGTTCGGGACAGGATCTACGAGCAGTACTTC
TRBD2	few	15	TRBJ2-3	TRBV10-3	CAISLAGLAGDTQYF	TGTGCCATCAGTCTTGCGGGACTAGCTGGGGATACGCAGTATTTT
TRBD2	few	12	TRBJ2-1	TRBV10-3	CAIRGGYNEQFF	TGTGCCATCCGGGGGGGTTACAATGAGCAGTTCTTC
-	-	15	TRBJ2-2	TRBV20-1	CSANPTGWNTGELFF	TGCAGTGCTAACCCGACAGGCTGGAACACCGGGGAGCTGTTTTTT
TRBD1	-	13	TRBJ1-2	TRBV2	CASSPQGEHGYTF	TGTGCCAGCAGCCCTCAGGGGGAGCATGGCTACACCTTC
TRBD2	few	16	TRBJ2-3	TRBV6-2/TRBV6-3	CASSDPRDYNTDTQYF	TGTGCCAGCAGTGACCCTCGGGACTACAACACAGATACGCAGTATTTT
-	-	16	TRBJ2-7	TRBV11-2	CASRSFPGTNLNEQYF	TGTGCCAGCAGGTCTTTTCCCGGGACAAATCTTAATGAGCAGTACTTC
-	-	14	TRBJ2-4	TRBV6-5	CASSYSIGGYIQYF	TGTGCCAGCAGTTACTCGATTGGGGGGTACATTCAGTACTTC
-	few	15	TRBJ2-7	TRBV28	CASSLGSLSNYEQYF	TGTGCCAGCAGTTTAGGCAGCCTATCAAACTACGAGCAGTACTTC
-	few	16	TRBJ2-1	TRBV28	CASSLWEGASLNEQFF	TGTGCCAGCAGTTTATGGGAGGGGGCGAGTTTGAATGAGCAGTTCTTC
TRBD1	-	15	TRBJ2-1	TRBV15	CATSPSTGGYNEQFF	TGTGCCACCAGCCCTTCGACAGGGGGCTACAATGAGCAGTTCTTC
TRBD1	-	16	TRBJ1-4	TRBV9	CASSVGDRTTNEKLFF	TGTGCCAGCAGCGTAGGGGACAGAACAACTAATGAAAAACTGTTTTTT
TRBD1	-	15	TRBJ1-2	TRBV13	CASSKTGWDSDGYTF	TGTGCCAGCAGCAAAACTGGATGGGACAGTGATGGCTACACCTTC
TRBD1	-	14	TRBJ2-7	TRBV7-9	CASSEGQGTYEQYF	TGTGCCAGCAGCGAGGGACAGGGTACCTACGAGCAGTACTTC
-	few	13	TRBJ2-5	TRBV7-2	CASSFYLQETQYF	TGTGCCAGCAGCTTCTACCTTCAAGAGACCCAGTACTTC
-	-	15	TRBJ1-6	TRBV10-3	CAISEFQGGNSPLHF	TGTGCCATCAGTGAGTTCCAGGGCGGTAATTCACCCCTCCACTTT
-	-	14	TRBJ2-7	TRBV5-4	CASSYQTFPHVQYF	TGTGCCAGCAGCTACCAGACATTCCCCCACGTGCAGTACTTC
-	-	17	TRBJ1-1	TRBV6-2/TRBV6-3	CASSYSWMVGGNTEAFF	TGTGCCAGCAGTTACTCATGGATGGTTGGGGGGAACACTGAAGCTTTCTTT
TRBD1	-	16	TRBJ2-2	TRBV12-3/TRBV12-4	CASSGGQGVGTGELFF	TGTGCCAGCAGTGGGGGACAGGGGGTGGGCACCGGGGAGCTGTTTTTT
-	-	13	TRBJ2-4	TRBV20-1	CSARGIFKNIQYF	TGCAGTGCTAGGGGTATTTTCAAAAACATTCAGTACTTC
TRBD1	-	16	TRBJ1-1	TRBV28	CASRELSDRRNTEAFF	TGTGCCAGCAGGGAACTTTCGGACAGGAGGAACACTGAAGCTTTCTTT
TRBD1	few	16	TRBJ1-2	TRBV9	CASSGPTGSSNYGYTF	TGTGCCAGCAGCGGACCGACAGGGAGTTCTAACTATGGCTACACCTTC
TRBD2	-	14	TRBJ2-1	TRBV2	CASLGLAGRNEQFF	TGTGCCAGCCTTGGGCTAGCGGGAAGGAATGAGCAGTTCTTC
-	-	15	TRBJ1-2	TRBV20-1	CSARRSPGPLLCYTF	TGCAGTGCTAGAAGGAGTCCGGGACCGCTCCTTTGCTACACCTTC
-	-	15	TRBJ2-3	TRBV5-6	CASSLGQPGTDTQYF	TGTGCCAGCAGCTTGGGCCAGCCTGGCACAGATACGCAGTATTTT